One and the same sample provided the 24 T cell receptor beta chains below, sequenced in a study of shared clonotypes between healthy human individuals. Profiling relied on immunoSEQ multiplex PCR, and the TCRdb table lists in-frame clones only, not all of them. The profile shows 2.5 million or so clones, approximately 92% of them singletons. The sequenced sample was naive CD4+ T cells sorted from blood. Subset: CD45RA+ positively selected. The receptor set was obtained from a man aged 18 to 30 in good health.

A word on this clone: Other DNA sequences in this sample translate to the same CDR3. This chain links TRBV9 with TRBJ2-2, with D possibly being TRBD2 (6 bases). Germline CDR1 SGDLS, CDR2 YYNGEE. The ends were cut back, 0 bases at V and 4 bases at J, with 7 bases in the middle. The CDR3 loop spans 14 amino acids. CDR3 in amino acids: CASSVGGTTGELFF. The CDR3 DNA reads as TGTGCCAGCAGCGTAGGCGGGACCACCGGGGAGCTGTTTTTT.

The V and J genes are TRBV9 and TRBJ2-1; D possibly corresponds to TRBD1 (5 bases). CDR1 is SGDLS, CDR2 YYNGEE, per germline. The CDR3 totals 13 residues. V was shortened by 4 bases and J by 4 bases, with 9 bases between the two germline ends. DNA of the CDR3: TGTGCCAGCAGCTCAGACAGTTACAATGAGCAGTTCTTC. As protein: CASSSDSYNEQFF.

The rearrangement joins TRBV5-1 to TRBJ2-2; 8 positions match TRBD1. Trimming cost V 4 bases and J 4 bases; bases outside gene matches: 12. The CDR3 has 17 amino acids. Germline values: CDR1 SGHRS, CDR2 YFSETQ. The CDR3 sequence is CASSQGTGQGSTGELFF. The CDR3 DNA sequence: TGCGCCAGCAGCCAGGGAACCGGACAGGGATCCACCGGGGAGCTGTTTTTT.

This sequence joins TRBV28 and TRBJ1-2, with D possibly being TRBD1 (5 bases). This CDR3 region has 15 residues. V was clipped by 10 bases and J by 4 bases, with 22 bases between them. CDR1 and CDR2 from the germline V gene are MDHEN and SYDVKM. The chain's CDR3 is CATLTRRGLAYGYTF. The CDR3 coding sequence is TGTGCCACGTTAACCAGGAGGGGTCTGGCCTATGGCTACACCTTC.

V usage is TRBV28 and J usage is TRBJ1-2, with unresolved D. Trimming cost V 9 bases and J 4 bases, with 18 bases left between them. The CDR3 has 14 residues. In germline, CDR1 is MDHEN, CDR2 SYDVKM. The CDR3 region is CASVESLGPYGYTF. The CDR3 DNA follows: TGTGCCAGTGTGGAGAGTTTAGGGCCCTATGGCTACACCTTC.

V is TRBV6-1 and J is TRBJ2-1; D could derive from TRBD1 or TRBD2 (6 bases each). From germline, CDR1 is MNHNS and CDR2 SASEGT. This CDR3 is built from 14 residues. The V end lost 8 bases, the J end lost 4 bases, and 15 bases lay between the germline ends. The CDR3 DNA sequence: TGTGCCAGCCGGGTGGAGGGGGGTTACAATGAGCAGTTCTTC. Encoded protein: CASRVEGGYNEQFF.

V and J are TRBV11-2 and TRBJ2-3; the match to TRBD1 covers 11 bases. V gave up 6 bases and J gave up 4 bases; unmatched junction bases: 6. In germline, CDR1 is SGHAT, CDR2 FQNNGV. This CDR3 has 15 residues. CDR3 DNA: TGTGCCAGCAGTAGGACAGGGGGCAAGGCAGATACGCAGTATTTT. As protein: CASSRTGGKADTQYF.

The chain uses TRBV7-9 and TRBJ2-7; no clear D gene. Per the germline V gene, CDR1 is SEHNR and CDR2 is FQNEAQ (reference sequence). The germline V and J ends were trimmed by 3 bases and 4 bases, with 13 bases remaining between them. This CDR3 is built from 14 residues. CDR3 sequence reads: CASSFLYRSYEQYF. The CDR3, as DNA: TGTGCCAGCAGCTTTTTGTACAGAAGTTACGAGCAGTACTTC.

The V gene is TRBV30, the J gene TRBJ2-7; D unresolved. The CDR3 sequence is 13 residues long. Germline CDR1 GTSNPN, CDR2 SVGIG (reference sequence). V was cut by 0 bases and J by 3 bases, with 9 bases left in between. The CDR3: CAWSVRVHYEQYF. Here the CDR3 DNA reads TGTGCCTGGAGTGTACGTGTCCACTACGAGCAGTACTTC.

CDR3 coding DNA: TGTGCCAGCAGCCCCCGGTTGGGGGTGGATGAAAAACTGTTTTTT. Its protein is CASSPRLGVDEKLFF. The chain joins TRBV7-9 to TRBJ1-4; D is perhaps TRBD1 (5 bases). This CDR3 has 15 amino acids. Germline assignment: CDR1 SEHNR and CDR2 FQNEAQ (reference sequence). Trimming stripped 5 bases from V and 6 bases from J, with 16 bases between.

This clone has only a few counts. The CDR3 is CASSEYAGMNTEAFF. In nucleotides, the CDR3 is TGTGCCAGCAGTGAGTATGCGGGGATGAACACTGAAGCTTTCTTT. The chain employs TRBV6-1 and TRBJ1-1, with D uncertain. Trimming stripped 3 bases from V and 0 bases from J, with 11 bases between. This CDR3 region has 15 residues. From germline, CDR1 is MNHNS and CDR2 SASEGT.

The rearrangement links TRBV2 to TRBJ2-5; 9 bases are shared with TRBD2. The trim removed 6 bases at V and 5 bases at J, leaving 4 bases unmatched. The germline gives CDR1 SNHLY, CDR2 FYNNEI. CDR3 length: 13 residues. The CDR3 nucleotides read TGTGCCAGCAGGGTCGGACTAGCGGAGACCCAGTACTTC. Residues: CASRVGLAETQYF.

V and J are TRBV11-2 and TRBJ2-7; TRBD2 matches at 13 bases. There are 16 residues in the CDR3. Germline V lookup: CDR1 SGHAT, CDR2 FQNNGV. Trimming cost V 5 bases and J 0 bases; bases outside gene matches: 4. CDR3 nucleotides: TGTGCCAGCAGCGCCGGACTAGCGGGGGCCTCCTACGAGCAGTACTTC. This encodes CASSAGLAGASYEQYF.

The chain carries TRBV25-1 and TRBJ2-1; D possibly corresponds to TRBD1 (5 bases). Germline V gives CDR1 MGHDK, CDR2 SYGVNS. Trimming stripped 0 bases from V and 7 bases from J, with 16 bases between. This CDR3 region has 16 residues. This CDR3 is CASSEYRQGLRNEQFF. The CDR3 nucleotides are TGTGCCAGCAGTGAATATCGGCAGGGTCTTAGGAATGAGCAGTTCTTC.

The rearrangement joins TRBV7-2 to TRBJ2-2; weak D call: TRBD2 (6 bases). The CDR3 runs 15 residues. Germline assignment: CDR1 SGHTA and CDR2 FQGNSA. Trimming stripped 3 bases from V and 4 bases from J, with 12 bases between. The CDR3 reads CASSLSGLSTGELFF. In DNA form, the CDR3 reads TGTGCCAGCAGCTTGAGCGGGCTCAGCACCGGGGAGCTGTTTTTT.

As regards this clone: Other DNA sequences within the sample encode an identical CDR3. This chain uses TRBV28 with TRBJ2-3; 9 bases match TRBD2. In germline, CDR1 is MDHEN, CDR2 SYDVKM. With 3 bases clipped from V and 5 bases from J, the junction kept 6 bases outside the gene matches. CDR3 length equals 15 residues. CDR3 sequence reads: CASSLGGGAGDTQYF. CDR3 sequence (DNA): TGTGCCAGCAGTTTGGGCGGGGGGGCTGGAGATACGCAGTATTTT.

A remark on this clone: The junction does not match germline at one end; this may be a read error. The chain carries TRBV18 and TRBJ2-7, with D possibly being TRBD1 (5 bases). The germline V gene encodes CDR1 KGHSH and CDR2 LQKENI. This CDR3 has 12 residues. The CDR3 here is CASSPQAREQYF. In nucleotides, the CDR3 is TGTGCCAGCTCCCCACAGGCTCGCGAGCAGTACTTC.

This chain joins TRBV6-4 and TRBJ2-3; a weak D match, TRBD1 (7 bases). The germline gives CDR1 MRHNA, CDR2 SNTAGT. Trimming removed 5 bases from V and 9 bases from J, with 12 bases in between. The CDR3 extends over 12 amino acids. The CDR3: CASSPQGGTQYF. The DNA of the CDR3 is TGTGCCAGCAGTCCCCAGGGGGGAACGCAGTATTTT.

The rearrangement links TRBV4-1 to TRBJ2-6, with a tentative D call TRBD2 (6 bases). Trimming left V 5 bases short and J 0 bases short, with 20 bases between. This CDR3 is built from 19 residues. CDR1 and CDR2 from the germline V gene are MGHRA and YSYEKL. The CDR3 DNA sequence: TGCGCCAGCAGCTACGACTGGGGGGACTCCTACTCTGGGGCCAACGTCCTGACTTTC. Translated: CASSYDWGDSYSGANVLTF.

The chain combines TRBV5-1 with TRBJ1-4; TRBD1 aligns across 9 bases. V trimming: 0 bases; J trimming: 3 bases; junction bases outside the gene matches: 6. The CDR3 has 17 residues. The germline V gene has CDR1 SGHRS and CDR2 YFSETQ. The CDR3 DNA is TGCGCCAGCAGCTTGGCCCTCCGGGACAGGGCTAATGAAAAACTGTTTTTT. Its translation: CASSLALRDRANEKLFF. The variable domain in full, with the rest retrieved from reference TRBV5-1 and TRBJ1-4, is KAGVTQTPRYLIKTRGQQVTLSCSPISGHRSVSWYQQTPGQGLQFLFEYFSETQRNKGNFPGRFSGRQFSNSRSEMNVSTLELGDSALYLCASSLALRDRANEKLFFGSGTQLSVL.

The J gene is TRBJ2-1, the V gene TRBV28, with 8 nucleotides matching TRBD2. J was trimmed by 7 bases and V by 8 bases; bases with no gene match: 7. The CDR3 is made up of 13 amino acids. Germline assignment: CDR1 MDHEN and CDR2 SYDVKM. CDR3 protein: CASVGGAGNEQFF. The CDR3, as DNA: TGTGCCAGCGTCGGGGGGGCCGGGAATGAGCAGTTCTTC. The whole variable domain, filled in from reference TRBV28 and TRBJ2-1, reads DVKVTQSSRYLVKRTGEKVFLECVQDMDHENMFWYRQDPGLGLRLIYFSYDVKMKEKGDIPEGYSVSREKKERFSLILESASTNQTSMYLCASVGGAGNEQFFGPGTRLTVL.

V usage is TRBV28 and J usage is TRBJ1-5; D is possibly TRBD1 (6 bases). The V gene's germline CDR1 is MDHEN and CDR2 SYDVKM. The V end lost 2 bases, the J end lost 5 bases, and 10 bases lay between the germline ends. This CDR3 is built from 14 residues. CDR3 residues: CASSLRDIHQPQHF. The CDR3 region has the DNA TGTGCCAGCAGTTTAAGGGACATTCATCAGCCCCAGCATTTT.

This clone appeared once. The rearrangement joins TRBV7-9 to TRBJ2-2; 7 bases map to TRBD1. V was clipped by 8 bases and J by 7 bases; unmatched bases: 4. This CDR3 spans 12 amino acids. CDR1 SEHNR and CDR2 FQNEAQ come from the germline V gene (reference sequence). Here the CDR3 DNA reads TGTGCCAGCGGTAGACAGGGCGGGGAGCTGTTTTTT. Amino acids: CASGRQGGELFF.

V usage is TRBV30 and J usage is TRBJ2-3, with 11 bases lining up with TRBD2. Germline V gene lookup returns CDR1 GTSNPN and CDR2 SVGIG (reference sequence). Trimming removed 1 base from V and 1 base from J; junction bases left unmatched: 4. This CDR3 is built from 16 residues. CDR3 region: CAWSAVSGGGTDTQYF. CDR3 in DNA: TGTGCCTGGAGTGCAGTTAGCGGGGGGGGCACAGATACGCAGTATTTT.